A selection of T cell receptor beta chains follows, all from one sample in a study of T cell repertoires in cytomegalovirus infection. TCRdb reprocessed the reads via MiXCR and lists one record per CDR3 protein. The table has 200,000 or so distinct CDR3 sequences, around 20% seen once. The sequenced sample was PBMCs. The source is a human donor in good health (CMV status not recorded). Some clones in this sample may be carry-over from other donors' samples. Both conserved end residues are trimmed from each CDR3.

V gene,J gene,CDR3 protein
TRBV5-1,TRBJ2-1,ASSLEAPSYNEQF
TRBV7-6,TRBJ2-5,ASSLSGEETQY
TRBV19,TRBJ2-7,ASSTLAGAPLYEQY
TRBV20-1,TRBJ1-2,SAEPTGALNYGYT
TRBV6-1,TRBJ2-1,ASSEGTSGHNEQF
TRBV29-1,TRBJ2-1,SVGERREQF
TRBV7-8,TRBJ2-5,ASSLERLAAAAQY
TRBV6-5,TRBJ1-2,ASSQPGQDAGYT
TRBV7-6,TRBJ2-5,ASSSGLAGQETQY
TRBV7-3,TRBJ1-1,ASSLSRSRYTEAF
TRBV12-3/TRBV12-4,TRBJ1-5,ASSPRNQPQH
TRBV5-1,TRBJ2-1,ASSLDAGAYNEQF
TRBV20-1,TRBJ2-7,SALGRQGSYEQY
TRBV28,TRBJ2-2,ASSMASGAGELF
TRBV2,TRBJ2-2,ASSPWAGGTGELF
TRBV15,TRBJ2-7,ATKDGTGASYEQY
TRBV7-3,TRBJ2-2,ASSPTSQGTGELF
TRBV28,TRBJ1-2,ASSLWTGGSYGYT
TRBV7-2,TRBJ2-7,ASSRGTSGTYEQY
TRBV4-3,TRBJ1-5,ASSQGPAGNTQPQH
TRBV7-2,TRBJ1-1,ASKSAGGLNTEAF
TRBV20-1,TRBJ2-7,SALPPRGAGYEQY
TRBV7-9,TRBJ1-4,ASSRDSATSNEKLF
TRBV5-1,TRBJ2-3,ASTGPDTDTQY
TRBV7-6,TRBJ1-2,ASSSSGGAYGYT
TRBV2,TRBJ2-5,ASSAHHNLETQY
TRBV10-3,TRBJ1-1,AIRFNTEAF
TRBV19,TRBJ1-5,ASSIRQGASNQPQH
TRBV27,TRBJ1-1,ASSPRGGLMNTEAF
TRBV7-3,TRBJ1-1,ASSHQGRGTEAF
TRBV12-3/TRBV12-4,TRBJ2-6,ASRGSPPGANVLT
TRBV6-1,TRBJ2-3,ASSNLAGADTQY
TRBV7-6,TRBJ2-1,ASSFIAGDKNEQF
TRBV14,TRBJ1-4,ASSQETPGDVGSEKLF
TRBV12-3/TRBV12-4,TRBJ1-5,ASNTQGGGGVQPQH
TRBV5-1,TRBJ2-7,ASSLSDYEQY
TRBV5-1,TRBJ2-3,ASSSTSGKEDTPY